What follows is one T cell receptor (beta chain) and its context. Its antigen remains unidentified. The junction shows a germline mismatch at one end, possibly a read error. The trial excluded patients who had a history of autoimmune disease or were on systemic immunosuppression. Peripheral blood for TCR sequencing was drawn from every dose cohort at baseline, at cycle 4 day 1 and at cycle 7 day 1. The samples were drawn from a first-in-human, open-label, multicenter phase I dose-escalation trial of ivuxolimab. The trial enrolled adults with locally advanced or metastatic head and neck squamous cell, hepatocellular, melanoma or renal cell carcinoma. CD4+ and CD8+ T cells were sorted separately from peripheral blood before TCR sequencing. This sample is drawn from a study of OX40 agonist ivuxolimab in advanced cancers. As for the study more broadly: Ivuxolimab, which targeted the costimulatory receptor OX40 (CD134), was an agonistic, fully human IgG2 monoclonal antibody. Intravenous ivuxolimab was administered to patients every 2 weeks at six dose levels: 0.01, 0.1, 0.3, 1.5, 3 and 10 mg/kg. Of the 52 patients in dose escalation, about 20 had hepatocellular carcinoma, approximately 15 had melanoma, 9 had renal cell carcinoma and 9 had head and neck cancer. A male proportion of 70% to 90% and a mean age of roughly 55 years, ranging from 23 to 79, were recorded for the dose-escalation cohort. Prior anti-PD-1, anti-PD-L1 or anti-CTLA-4 therapy was permitted, and checkpoint inhibitors had been received by about 44% of dose-escalation patients. Partial responses were achieved by three dose-escalation patients, of whom one had hepatocellular carcinoma and two had cutaneous melanoma. The point of sequencing TCRbeta in the periphery was to test whether ivuxolimab changed TCR sequence diversity and drove clonal T-cell expansion. The paper covers the monotherapy dose-escalation part of the phase I ivuxolimab trial, which included N of about 50 patients. General findings and caveats noted by the study authors: At doses of 0.1 to 3.0 mg/kg, clonal expansion of both CD4+ and CD8+ blood T cells was observed from baseline to week 6. After ivuxolimab, more expanded clones were found on average in CD8+ T cells than in CD4+ T cells. In partial responders in the 0.1-3.0 mg/kg groups, normalized peripheral clonal expansion was found to be among the lowest, especially among CD8+ T cells. Which antigens the clonally expanded peripheral T cells were specific for was not determined. Low levels of normalized T-cell clonal expansion were also seen in some patients who did not respond.

Genomic DNA was extracted from sorted cells for sequencing of the TCRbeta CDR3 region. The immunoSEQ Assay was used to sequence the TCRbeta CDR3 regions. In its TCRdb copy, this immuneACCESS table keeps in-frame sequences only and misses some clones. Where compared with another copy, unresolved V genes explain less than half of these, and the others have no known cause. The sample records fewer than 65,000 clones, 90% to 95% of which are singletons. The ten largest clones represent roughly 19% of the sample. The clonotype comes from an adult with an advanced solid tumor such as melanoma, head and neck, liver or kidney cancer. This sample comprised CD4+ or CD8+ T cells sorted from blood, obtained in a trial of the OX40 agonist ivuxolimab.

The encoded CDR3 is CATRRGGTGELFF. The DNA sequence is given as TGTGCCACCAGGAGAGGCGGCACCGGGGAGCTGTTTTTT. The chain is encoded by TRBV15 joined to TRBJ2-2; the D segment cannot be called with confidence. CDR1 is given as LNHNV and CDR2 as YYDKDF, both from the germline V gene (reference sequence). Inclusive of the bounding cysteine and phenylalanine, the CDR3 is 13 residues long. Only the CDR3 DNA is retained, 39 bases long and in frame from the first base.